This entry is about one T cell receptor beta chain. Its antigen is not identified. CDR3 length: 14 amino acids. CDR1 and CDR2 from the germline V gene are DFQATT and SNEGSKA (reference sequence). The source of the sample is a study of T cells expressing NK-cell markers. Study background: Sorted CD3+CD56+NKG2C+, CD3+CD56+NKG2C- and CD3+CD56-NKG2C+ T cells provided the TCR beta repertoires.

Study-wide results and limits: The study did not resolve the HCMV specificity of expanded NKG2C+ T cell clones.

TCRdb re-called the 5' RACE reads and shows each CDR3 protein once, DNA omitted. This table holds 440,000 or so distinct CDR3 sequences. The receptor's source is a woman aged 18-70 years in good health. The specimen sequenced was blood T cells: a sorted CD56 or NKG2C T cell subset, CD4+ or CD8+ T cells, or bulk PBMC T cells (not recorded which). The chain has TRBV20-1 and TRBJ1-4; lacking DNA, the TRBD1 call made by TCRdb goes unchecked. The CDR3 region is CSATDRESGEKLFF.